The rows below give T cell receptor beta chains drawn from one sample of a study of T cell repertoires in cytomegalovirus infection. TCRdb processed the reads anew with MiXCR; each CDR3 protein has one entry. The repertoire consists of around 130,000 distinct CDR3 sequences, with more than 20% occurring once and the leading ten covering approximately 35%. Antigens for these TCRs are unknown. Sequencing used PBMCs, sequenced either directly or after in vitro stimulation (not recorded which). These receptors all come from a human donor in good health (CMV status not recorded). Some clones in this sample may be carry-over from other donors' samples. Each CDR3 is given with its conserved first and last residue. D genes are given only for firm matches. The size entry is marked missing in some rows and otherwise reads once, few, many or a size class.

j_call: TRBJ1-4; d_call: -; clone_size: once; v_call: TRBV4-1; cdr3_nt: TGCGCCAGCAGCCAAGTGGCAGGACAAGGGGAAAAACTGTTTTTT; cdr3_aa: CASSQVAGQGEKLFF
j_call: TRBJ1-2; d_call: -; clone_size: many; v_call: TRBV7-2; cdr3_nt: TGTGCCAGCAGCGGGACCTCCGATTCCGGCTACACCTTC; cdr3_aa: CASSGTSDSGYTF
j_call: TRBJ1-3; d_call: -; clone_size: -; v_call: TRBV14; cdr3_nt: TGTGCCAGCAGCGGCAGGAGCTCTGGAAACACCATATATTTT; cdr3_aa: CASSGRSSGNTIYF
j_call: TRBJ1-6; d_call: TRBD1; clone_size: many; v_call: TRBV6-1; cdr3_nt: TGTGCCATTGCAGGGGGCTCCTATAATTCACCCCTCCACTTT; cdr3_aa: CAIAGGSYNSPLHF
j_call: TRBJ1-5; d_call: -; clone_size: few; v_call: TRBV24-1; cdr3_nt: TGTGCCACCAGTCGGGGGGGCAGTGGCAATCAGCCCCAGCATTTT; cdr3_aa: CATSRGGSGNQPQHF
j_call: TRBJ2-3; d_call: TRBD2; clone_size: few; v_call: TRBV2; cdr3_nt: TGTGCCAGCAGTGAAGCGATCCTAGCGGGGGGCCCAGATACGCAGTATTTT; cdr3_aa: CASSEAILAGGPDTQYF
j_call: TRBJ2-3; d_call: -; clone_size: many; v_call: TRBV7-2; cdr3_nt: TGTGCCAGCACTAGCGCTTCTAGCACAGATACGCAGTATTTT; cdr3_aa: CASTSASSTDTQYF
j_call: TRBJ2-5; d_call: -; clone_size: -; v_call: TRBV28; cdr3_nt: TGTGCCAGCAGTTTCTCAGCCCAAGAGACCCAGTACTTC; cdr3_aa: CASSFSAQETQYF
j_call: TRBJ2-7; d_call: TRBD2; clone_size: -; v_call: TRBV11-2; cdr3_nt: TGTGCCAGCAGCTCCCTACTAGCGGGGAAAGCCTACGAGCAGTACTTC; cdr3_aa: CASSSLLAGKAYEQYF
j_call: TRBJ2-1; d_call: -; clone_size: few; v_call: TRBV11-2; cdr3_nt: TGTGCCAGCAGCTTAATCCCTACGGGTGGGTTCGGGCAGTTCTTC; cdr3_aa: CASSLIPTGGFGQFF
j_call: TRBJ2-5; d_call: -; clone_size: -; v_call: TRBV11-2; cdr3_nt: TGTGCCAGCAGCCGTCGACTAGAAATGTCGGAGACCCAGTACTTC; cdr3_aa: CASSRRLEMSETQYF
j_call: TRBJ2-5; d_call: TRBD1; clone_size: many; v_call: TRBV7-7; cdr3_nt: TGTGCTAGCAGCTTAGGGGGCCGCCAAGAGACCCAGTACTTC; cdr3_aa: CASSLGGRQETQYF
j_call: TRBJ2-3; d_call: TRBD2; clone_size: many; v_call: TRBV4-2; cdr3_nt: TGTGCCAGCAGCCAAGCTAGCGGGAGTCCCACAGATACGCAGTATTTT; cdr3_aa: CASSQASGSPTDTQYF
j_call: TRBJ1-6; d_call: -; clone_size: many; v_call: TRBV7-2; cdr3_nt: TGTGCCAGCAGCTTAGAGGCTCGGAATTACTCACCCCTCCACTTT; cdr3_aa: CASSLEARNYSPLHF
j_call: TRBJ1-2; d_call: -; clone_size: -; v_call: TRBV10-3; cdr3_nt: TGTGCCATCAGCGAGTCGGAGACCGCAGGGTATGGCTACACCTTC; cdr3_aa: CAISESETAGYGYTF
j_call: TRBJ1-2; d_call: TRBD1; clone_size: few; v_call: TRBV7-2; cdr3_nt: TGTGCCAGCAGCAGCCAATCTGGGACAGGGGGTGCCGGGGGCTATGGCTACACCTTC; cdr3_aa: CASSSQSGTGGAGGYGYTF
j_call: TRBJ1-6; d_call: -; clone_size: -; v_call: TRBV7-2; cdr3_nt: TGTGCCAGCAGCTTAGACGGATCGGGATCACCCCTCCACTTT; cdr3_aa: CASSLDGSGSPLHF
j_call: TRBJ2-5; d_call: TRBD1; clone_size: many; v_call: TRBV7-8; cdr3_nt: TGTGCCAGCAGCTCCGGACAGGGAGGAGTAAGGGTAGAGACCCAGTACTTC; cdr3_aa: CASSSGQGGVRVETQYF
j_call: TRBJ2-4; d_call: -; clone_size: -; v_call: TRBV20-1; cdr3_nt: TGCAGTGCTAGAGATTCTCTTACAGGGAATCGGAACATTCAGTACTTC; cdr3_aa: CSARDSLTGNRNIQYF
j_call: TRBJ1-4; d_call: -; clone_size: -; v_call: TRBV14; cdr3_nt: TGTGCCAGCAGCCAAGATCACAGGGCGGTTATTCGTGAAAAACTGTTTTTT; cdr3_aa: CASSQDHRAVIREKLFF
j_call: TRBJ2-3; d_call: TRBD1; clone_size: many; v_call: TRBV19; cdr3_nt: TGTGCCAGTACCACGACAGGGTCTAGCACAGATACGCAGTATTTT; cdr3_aa: CASTTTGSSTDTQYF
j_call: TRBJ2-1; d_call: -; clone_size: -; v_call: TRBV7-2; cdr3_nt: TGTGCCAGCAGCTTACTGGGGGTTACTTACAATGAGCAGTTCTTC; cdr3_aa: CASSLLGVTYNEQFF
j_call: TRBJ1-3; d_call: -; clone_size: -; v_call: TRBV6-1; cdr3_nt: TGTGCCAGCAGTGAGCTGGCCGGAAACACCATATATTTT; cdr3_aa: CASSELAGNTIYF
j_call: TRBJ2-2; d_call: -; clone_size: many; v_call: TRBV12-3/TRBV12-4; cdr3_nt: TGTGCCAGCAGTTTATTGGCAGCCGCCGGGGAGCTGTTTTTT; cdr3_aa: CASSLLAAAGELFF
j_call: TRBJ2-7; d_call: -; clone_size: many; v_call: TRBV7-2; cdr3_nt: TGTGCCAGCAGCTTCGCTTCGGGAGTACAGTACGAGCAGTACTTC; cdr3_aa: CASSFASGVQYEQYF
j_call: TRBJ2-3; d_call: TRBD1; clone_size: many; v_call: TRBV7-2; cdr3_nt: TGTGCCAGCAGCTTCCCGACAGGGGTAACAGATACGCAGTATTTT; cdr3_aa: CASSFPTGVTDTQYF
j_call: TRBJ1-1; d_call: -; clone_size: many; v_call: TRBV7-8; cdr3_nt: TGTGCCAGCAGCTTATCCCCCAGAAACACTGAAGCTTTCTTT; cdr3_aa: CASSLSPRNTEAFF
j_call: TRBJ1-2; d_call: -; clone_size: -; v_call: TRBV20-1; cdr3_nt: TGCAGTGCTCCGGGAAACTATGGCTACACCTTC; cdr3_aa: CSAPGNYGYTF
j_call: TRBJ2-7; d_call: TRBD2; clone_size: many; v_call: TRBV7-2; cdr3_nt: TGTGCCAGCAGCTTCGATGGGACTAGCGGGGGGTACGAGCAGTACTTC; cdr3_aa: CASSFDGTSGGYEQYF
j_call: TRBJ2-3; d_call: -; clone_size: few; v_call: TRBV7-8; cdr3_nt: TGTGCCAGCAGCAGGGGGACGAACACAGATACGCAGTATTTT; cdr3_aa: CASSRGTNTDTQYF
j_call: TRBJ1-1; d_call: -; clone_size: -; v_call: TRBV6-2/TRBV6-3; cdr3_nt: TGTGCCAGCAGGGGAGCTAACATGAACACTGAAGCTTTCTTT; cdr3_aa: CASRGANMNTEAFF
j_call: TRBJ1-1; d_call: -; clone_size: -; v_call: TRBV7-2; cdr3_nt: TGTACCAGCAGCTTCTCTCGAACGACTGAAGCTTTCTTT; cdr3_aa: CTSSFSRTTEAFF
j_call: TRBJ1-2; d_call: -; clone_size: -; v_call: TRBV18; cdr3_nt: TGTGCCAGCTCACCACCGGGGGATCCCTATGGCTACACCTTC; cdr3_aa: CASSPPGDPYGYTF
j_call: TRBJ2-3; d_call: TRBD2; clone_size: -; v_call: TRBV20-1; cdr3_nt: TGCAGTGCTTCGAGGGAGGGATCTAGCACAGATACGCAGTATTTT; cdr3_aa: CSASREGSSTDTQYF
j_call: TRBJ2-7; d_call: -; clone_size: -; v_call: TRBV19; cdr3_nt: TGTGCCAGTAGTCTGACAGCGGGTTGCACCTACGAGCAGTACTTC; cdr3_aa: CASSLTAGCTYEQYF
j_call: TRBJ1-2; d_call: TRBD1; clone_size: -; v_call: TRBV19; cdr3_nt: TGTGCCAGTAGTTGGGACAGGGGGCAACGTGGCTACACCTTC; cdr3_aa: CASSWDRGQRGYTF
j_call: TRBJ1-1; d_call: -; clone_size: many; v_call: TRBV7-2; cdr3_nt: TGTGCCAGCAGCTCCCGACACCTAGGAACTGAAGCTTTCTTT; cdr3_aa: CASSSRHLGTEAFF
j_call: TRBJ2-1; d_call: -; clone_size: few; v_call: TRBV12-3/TRBV12-4; cdr3_nt: TGTGCCAGCAGTTCAGGGCTGACTAGCAATGAGCAGTTCTTC; cdr3_aa: CASSSGLTSNEQFF
j_call: TRBJ2-7; d_call: -; clone_size: few; v_call: TRBV27; cdr3_nt: TGTGCCAGCAGTTTATCCCAGAGCTCCTACGAGCAGTACTTC; cdr3_aa: CASSLSQSSYEQYF
j_call: TRBJ2-2; d_call: TRBD2; clone_size: -; v_call: TRBV7-2; cdr3_nt: TGTGCCAGCAGCCCTTCGACTAGCGGGAGCCCCGGGGAGCTGTTTTTT; cdr3_aa: CASSPSTSGSPGELFF
j_call: TRBJ1-6; d_call: -; clone_size: -; v_call: TRBV27; cdr3_nt: TGTGCCAGCAGTCCAAGTGGGAATTGGAATTCACCCCTCCACTTT; cdr3_aa: CASSPSGNWNSPLHF
j_call: TRBJ2-2; d_call: TRBD1; clone_size: few; v_call: TRBV11-3; cdr3_nt: TGTGCCAGCAGCGACAGGGGTCCGACCGGGGAGCTGTTTTTT; cdr3_aa: CASSDRGPTGELFF
j_call: TRBJ2-7; d_call: TRBD2; clone_size: once; v_call: TRBV20-1; cdr3_nt: TGCAGTACCAAACTAGCGGGCGAGCAGTACTTC; cdr3_aa: CSTKLAGEQYF
j_call: TRBJ2-5; d_call: -; clone_size: -; v_call: TRBV7-2; cdr3_nt: TGTGCCAGCAGCACTAGCAGTCAAGAGACCCAGTACTTC; cdr3_aa: CASSTSSQETQYF
j_call: TRBJ2-5; d_call: TRBD1; clone_size: -; v_call: TRBV28; cdr3_nt: TGTGCCAGCAGTTCGCCGACAGGGGGCTGGGAAGAGACCCAGTACTTC; cdr3_aa: CASSSPTGGWEETQYF
j_call: TRBJ1-5; d_call: -; clone_size: few; v_call: TRBV28; cdr3_nt: TGTGCCAGCAGTTATGCGGACAGTTTCAATCAGCCCCAGCATTTT; cdr3_aa: CASSYADSFNQPQHF
j_call: TRBJ2-3; d_call: TRBD2; clone_size: -; v_call: TRBV29-1; cdr3_nt: TGCAGCCAGCTACCTAGCGGAAGCACAGATACGCAGTATTTT; cdr3_aa: CSQLPSGSTDTQYF